The sequence of this T cell receptor beta chain was determined in a study of identical twins. Study findings and constraints: The authors noted that invariant MAIT and iNKT cells could partly confound zero-insertion analyses.

TCRdb recomputed calls from the 5' RACE reads with MiXCR, one row per CDR3 protein. The repertoire holds around 1.7 million distinct CDR3 sequences, with 32% as singletons. This clonotype was counted a few times. The antigen is undetermined. The clonotype originates from a newborn girl in good health. The sample taken for sequencing was cord blood.

In DNA form, the CDR3 reads TGTGCCACCAGCAGAGACCAGGGATCCGGAAACACCATATATTTT. Translation gives CATSRDQGSGNTIYF. The chain is built from TRBV15 and TRBJ1-3; the D gene is possibly TRBD1 (5 bases). The germline V and J ends were trimmed by 0 bases and 4 bases, with 10 bases remaining between them. The CDR3 extends over 15 amino acids. The germline CDR1 and CDR2 sequences are LNHNV and YYDKDF (reference sequence).